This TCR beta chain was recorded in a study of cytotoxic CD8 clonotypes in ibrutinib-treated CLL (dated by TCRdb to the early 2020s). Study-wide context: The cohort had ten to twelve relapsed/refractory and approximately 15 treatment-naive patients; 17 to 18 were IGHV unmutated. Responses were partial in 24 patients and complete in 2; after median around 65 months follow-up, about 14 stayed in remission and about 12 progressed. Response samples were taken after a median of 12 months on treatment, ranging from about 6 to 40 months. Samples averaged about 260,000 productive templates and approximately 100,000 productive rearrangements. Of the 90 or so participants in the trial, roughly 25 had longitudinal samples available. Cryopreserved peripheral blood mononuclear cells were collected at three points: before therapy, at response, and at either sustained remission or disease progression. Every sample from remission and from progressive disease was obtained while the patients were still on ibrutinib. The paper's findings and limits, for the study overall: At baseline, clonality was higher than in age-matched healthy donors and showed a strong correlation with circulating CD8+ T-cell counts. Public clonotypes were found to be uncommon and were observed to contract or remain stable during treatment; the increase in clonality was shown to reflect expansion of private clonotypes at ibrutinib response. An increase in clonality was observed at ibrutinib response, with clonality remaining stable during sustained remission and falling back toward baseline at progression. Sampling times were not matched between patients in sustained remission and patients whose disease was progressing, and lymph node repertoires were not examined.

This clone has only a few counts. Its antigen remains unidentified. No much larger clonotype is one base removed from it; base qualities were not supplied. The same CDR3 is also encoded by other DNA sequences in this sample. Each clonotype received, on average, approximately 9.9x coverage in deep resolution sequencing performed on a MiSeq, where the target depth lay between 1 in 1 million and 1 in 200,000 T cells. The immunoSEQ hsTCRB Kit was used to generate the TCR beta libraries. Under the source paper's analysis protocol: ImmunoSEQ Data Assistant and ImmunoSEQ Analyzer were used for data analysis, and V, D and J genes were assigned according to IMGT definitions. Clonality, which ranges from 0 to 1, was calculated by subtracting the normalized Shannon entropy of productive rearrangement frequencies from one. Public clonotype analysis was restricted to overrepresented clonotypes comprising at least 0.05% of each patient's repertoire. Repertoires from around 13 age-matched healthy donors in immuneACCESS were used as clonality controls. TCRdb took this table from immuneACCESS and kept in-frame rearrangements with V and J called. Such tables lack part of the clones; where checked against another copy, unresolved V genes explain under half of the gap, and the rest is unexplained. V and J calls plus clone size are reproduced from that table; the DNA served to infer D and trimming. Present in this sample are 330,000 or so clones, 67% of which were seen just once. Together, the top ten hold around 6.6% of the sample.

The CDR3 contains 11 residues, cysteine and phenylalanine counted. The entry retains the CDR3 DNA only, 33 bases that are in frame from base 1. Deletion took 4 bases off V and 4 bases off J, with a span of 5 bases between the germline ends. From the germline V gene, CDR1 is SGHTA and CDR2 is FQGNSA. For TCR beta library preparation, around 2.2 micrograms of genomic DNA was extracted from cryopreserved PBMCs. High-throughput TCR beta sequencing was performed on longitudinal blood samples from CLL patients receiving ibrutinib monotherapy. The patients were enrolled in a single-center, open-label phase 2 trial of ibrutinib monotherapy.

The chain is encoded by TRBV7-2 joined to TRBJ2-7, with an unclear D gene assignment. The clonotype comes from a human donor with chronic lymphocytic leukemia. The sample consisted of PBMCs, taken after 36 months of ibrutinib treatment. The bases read TGTGCCAGCAGCTCCCTGTACGAGCAGTACTTC. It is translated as CASSSLYEQYF. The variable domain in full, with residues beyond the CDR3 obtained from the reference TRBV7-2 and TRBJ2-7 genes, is GAGVSQSPSNKVTEKGKDVELRCDPISGHTALYWYRQSLGQGLEFLIYFQGNSAPDKSGLPSDRFSAERTGGSVSTLTIQRTQQEDSAVYLCASSSLYEQYFGPGTRLTVT.